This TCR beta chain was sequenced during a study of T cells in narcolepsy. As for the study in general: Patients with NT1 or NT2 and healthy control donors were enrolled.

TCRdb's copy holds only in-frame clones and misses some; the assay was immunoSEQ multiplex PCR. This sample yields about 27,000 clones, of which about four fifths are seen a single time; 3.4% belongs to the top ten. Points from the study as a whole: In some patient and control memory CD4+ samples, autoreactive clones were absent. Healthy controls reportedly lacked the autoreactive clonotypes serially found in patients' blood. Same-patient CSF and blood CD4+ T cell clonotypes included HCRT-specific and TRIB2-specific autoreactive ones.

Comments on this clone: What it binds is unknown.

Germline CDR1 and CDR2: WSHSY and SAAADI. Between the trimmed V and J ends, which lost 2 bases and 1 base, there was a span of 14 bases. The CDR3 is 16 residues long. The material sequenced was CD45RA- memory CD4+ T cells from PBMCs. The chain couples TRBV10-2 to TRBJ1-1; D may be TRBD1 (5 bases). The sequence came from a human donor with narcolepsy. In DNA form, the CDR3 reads TGCGCCAGCAGTGAGCCCCAGGGTGGTACGAACACTGAAGCTTTCTTT. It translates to CASSEPQGGTNTEAFF.